Below are 18 T cell receptor beta chains sequenced from a single sample in a study of control samples from healthy donors and cancer patients. TCRdb keeps only in-frame clones here, not all; method: immunoSEQ multiplex PCR. The repertoire has about 150,000 clones, 75% to 95% of them found once; the top ten carry around 2%. Sequencing input: blood. The receptors were sampled from a woman aged 40-49 years in good health.

The chain has TRBV4-1 and TRBJ1-5, with TRBD1 matching 8 bases. V lost 4 bases, J lost 2 bases, and 13 bases stayed unmatched. The V gene's germline CDR1 is MGHRA and CDR2 YSYEKL. The CDR3 contains 18 residues. CDR3 residues: CASSPEDPQGDGNQPQHF. The DNA for the CDR3 is TGCGCCAGCAGCCCAGAAGACCCACAGGGGGATGGCAATCAGCCCCAGCATTTT.

V and J are TRBV3-1 (or the pseudogene TRBV3-2) and TRBJ2-5, with TRBD1 matching over 7 bases. V dropped 4 bases and J dropped 1; count of bases not matched to a gene: 3. Looked up from germline, CDR1 is LGHDT and CDR2 is YNNKEL (reference sequence). The CDR3 runs 14 residues. DNA of the CDR3: TGTGCCAGCAGCCGTAGGGGGCCCCAAGAGACCCAGTACTTC. This codes for CASSRRGPQETQYF.

The chain joins TRBV23-1 to TRBJ1-1; 8 positions agree with TRBD1. TRBV23-1 is an ORF for which the function is uncertain. J gave up 4 bases and V 3 bases, and 7 bases lay outside the gene matches. The CDR3 is 15 amino acids. The CDR3 DNA reads as TGCGCCAGCAGTCAGTTGACAGGGGAGTTCACTGAAGCTTTCTTT. It yields the protein CASSQLTGEFTEAFF.

V and J are TRBV18 and TRBJ2-1; 7 bases line up with TRBD1. V lost 6 bases and J lost 1; bases outside the gene matches: 3. CDR3 length: 14 residues. Germline values: CDR1 KGHSH, CDR2 LQKENI. The CDR3 nucleotides are TGTGCCAGCTCGTTGACAGGGTCCTACAATGAGCAGTTCTTC. This translates into CASSLTGSYNEQFF. The variable domain in full, with the rest retrieved from reference TRBV18 and TRBJ2-1, is NAGVMQNPRHLVRRRGQEARLRCSPMKGHSHVYWYRQLPEEGLKFMVYLQKENIIDESGMPKERFSAEFPKEGPSILRIQQVVRGDSAAYFCASSLTGSYNEQFFGPGTRLTVL.

The chain has TRBV5-8 and TRBJ1-6; the match to TRBD1 covers 9 bases. Trimming at V came to 4 bases and at J to 8 bases, leaving 7 bases not matched to a gene. Germline V CDR1 and CDR2: SGHTS, YDEGEE. The CDR3 is 15 residues long. This CDR3 reads CASSRMDRGYSPLHF. CDR3 nucleotide sequence: TGTGCCAGCAGCCGCATGGACAGGGGTTATTCACCCCTCCACTTT.

In DNA, the CDR3 is TGTGCCATCAGTCGGACAGGGGACCTCGGTTCACCCCTCCACTTT. Protein product: CAISRTGDLGSPLHF. V gene TRBV10-3 combines with J gene TRBJ1-6; 9 bases are a match to TRBD1. J lost 9 bases, V lost 5 bases, and 8 bases had no gene match. The germline V gene encodes CDR1 ENHRY and CDR2 SYGVKD. The CDR3 runs to 15 residues.

The chain recombines TRBV6-5 with TRBJ1-6; D is uncertain. The V gene's germline CDR1 is MNHEY and CDR2 SVGAGI. The V gene lost 4 bases and the J gene lost 0 bases, with 10 bases spanning the gap. The CDR3 spans 16 residues. The CDR3 DNA is TGTGCCAGCAGTTTGGGGATGAGCTCCTATAATTCACCCCTCCACTTT. Its protein product is CASSLGMSSYNSPLHF.

The J gene is TRBJ1-6, the V gene TRBV10-3, with 7 bases matching TRBD1. J lost 10 bases, V lost 2 bases, and 14 bases had no gene match. The CDR3 totals 17 residues. In germline, CDR1 is ENHRY, CDR2 SYGVKD. The CDR3 nucleotides read TGTGCCATCAGTGAGACAACCGGCTCAGGGGGTAGATCACCCCTCCACTTT. Its protein is CAISETTGSGGRSPLHF.

This clone was counted only a few times. The chain uses TRBV11-1 and TRBJ1-2, with 10 bases matching TRBD1. The germline CDR1 and CDR2 sequences are SGHAT and FQDESV (reference sequence). The CDR3 runs 15 residues. J lost 1 base, V lost 5 bases, and 4 bases had no gene match. The chain's CDR3 is CASSPRDRGNYGYTF. CDR3 coding DNA: TGTGCCAGCAGCCCTCGGGACAGGGGTAACTATGGCTACACCTTC.

The V call is TRBV12-5, the J call TRBJ1-1; D gene ambiguous. Deletions cut 6 bases from V and 2 bases from J, with 4 bases between. There are 11 residues in the CDR3. Germline values: CDR1 LGHNT, CDR2 FRNRAP. The chain's CDR3 is CASGLNTEAFF. CDR3 sequence (DNA): TGTGCTAGTGGCCTCAACACTGAAGCTTTCTTT.

The chain uses TRBV7-9 and TRBJ1-6; D might be TRBD1 (5 bases). Germline V gives CDR1 SEHNR, CDR2 FQNEAQ (reference sequence). The CDR3 runs to 15 residues. The V end was cut by 1 base, the J end by 8 bases, with 12 bases between. The CDR3: CASSLEARGDSPLHF. The CDR3 DNA follows: TGTGCCAGCAGCTTAGAGGCACGGGGGGATTCACCCCTCCACTTT.

The chain couples TRBV5-8 to TRBJ2-5; D is ambiguous. V lost 4 bases and J lost 0, with 13 bases in between. Germline-derived CDR1 and CDR2 are SGHTS and YDEGEE. CDR3 length: 15 amino acids. This chain's CDR3 is CASSHPAWYQETQYF. As DNA, the CDR3 is TGTGCCAGCAGCCACCCGGCGTGGTACCAAGAGACCCAGTACTTC. Combining the CDR3 with reference TRBV5-8 and TRBJ2-5 gives the whole variable domain EAGVTQSPTHLIKTRGQQATLRCSPISGHTSVYWYQQALGLGLQFLLWYDEGEERNRGNFPPRFSGRQFPNYSSELNVNALELEDSALYLCASSHPAWYQETQYFGPGTRLLVL.

The CDR3 reads CASSPGQGVNQPQHF. The CDR3 DNA sequence: TGTGCCAGCAGCCCGGGACAGGGGGTAAATCAGCCCCAGCATTTT. The rearrangement uses TRBV3-1 (or the pseudogene TRBV3-2) and TRBJ1-5, with TRBD1 matching 11 bases. V lost 4 bases to trimming and J lost 4 bases; unmatched junction nucleotides: 3. Germline assignment: CDR1 LGHDT and CDR2 YNNKEL (reference sequence). This CDR3 contains 15 residues.

CDR3 DNA: TGTGCCAGCAGCCAATCATGGACAGGGGGGACTAATGAAAAACTGTTTTTT. Its translation: CASSQSWTGGTNEKLFF. The V call is TRBV4-2, the J call TRBJ1-4; 10 nucleotides line up with TRBD1. Unmatched junction bases numbered 5, after V lost 2 bases and J lost 2 bases. CDR1 LGHNA and CDR2 YNFKEQ come from the germline V gene. The CDR3 spans 17 residues.

This chain joins TRBV7-3 and TRBJ1-2; D gene ambiguous. The CDR3 spans 13 residues. The V end was cut by 2 bases, the J end by 6 bases, with 10 bases between. Germline-derived CDR1 and CDR2 are SGHTA and FQGTGA. CDR3 nucleotide sequence: TGTGCCAGCAGCTTATCTCTGGGAGATGGCTACACCTTC. Protein sequence: CASSLSLGDGYTF.

This sequence joins TRBV10-3 and TRBJ1-1; no clear D. The CDR3 extends over 13 amino acids. Looked up from germline, CDR1 is ENHRY and CDR2 is SYGVKD. V dropped 3 bases and J dropped 1 base, with 6 bases sitting between them. As DNA, the CDR3 is TGTGCCATCAGTGACGGGGAGAACACTGAAGCTTTCTTT. This encodes CAISDGENTEAFF.

V is TRBV6-5 and J is TRBJ2-1, with 11 bases lining up with TRBD2. V lost 7 bases, J lost 7 bases, and 6 bases stayed unmatched. Per germline, CDR1 MNHEY and CDR2 SVGAGI. This CDR3 contains 14 residues. CDR3 in amino acids: CASNSGGALNEQFF. CDR3 nucleotide sequence: TGTGCCAGCAATAGCGGGGGGGCTCTAAATGAGCAGTTCTTC.

The chain is built from TRBV6-5 and TRBJ2-5; possibly TRBD1 for D (6 bases). Per the germline V gene, CDR1 is MNHEY and CDR2 is SVGAGI. With 6 bases removed from V and 2 bases from J, the gap between germline ends came to 10 bases. The CDR3 has 13 residues. The CDR3 sequence: CASSWTAQETQYF. In nucleotides, the CDR3 is TGTGCCAGCAGCTGGACAGCGCAAGAGACCCAGTACTTC.